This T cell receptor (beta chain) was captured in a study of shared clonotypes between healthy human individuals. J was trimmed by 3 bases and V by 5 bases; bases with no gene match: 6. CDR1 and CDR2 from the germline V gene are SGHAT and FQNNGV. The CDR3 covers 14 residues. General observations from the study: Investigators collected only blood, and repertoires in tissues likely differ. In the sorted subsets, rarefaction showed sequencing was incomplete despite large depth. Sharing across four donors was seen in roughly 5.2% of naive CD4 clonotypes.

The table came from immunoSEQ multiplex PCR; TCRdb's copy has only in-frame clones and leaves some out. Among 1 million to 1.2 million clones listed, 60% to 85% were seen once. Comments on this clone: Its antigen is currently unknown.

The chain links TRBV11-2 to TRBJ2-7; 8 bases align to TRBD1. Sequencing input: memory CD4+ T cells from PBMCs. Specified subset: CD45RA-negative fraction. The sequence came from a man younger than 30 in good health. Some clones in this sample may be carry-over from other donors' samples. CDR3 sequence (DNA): TGTGCCAGCAGCGATCCGACAGGGGTCTACGAGCAGTACTTC. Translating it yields CASSDPTGVYEQYF.